The T cell receptor beta chain described here comes from a study of radiation and T cells in renal cell carcinoma. Stated time point: blood 4 weeks post-SBRT, at nephrectomy. The treatment: 15 Gy SBRT to primary tumor, nephrectomy 4 weeks later. Some clones are missing from TCRdb's copy, which holds only in-frame ones; the method was immunoSEQ multiplex PCR. The repertoire holds 120,000 to 150,000 clones, with 65% to 90% as singletons. V was clipped by 4 bases and J by 7 bases, with 13 bases between them. The CDR3 has 13 amino acids. CDR1 MGHRA and CDR2 YSYEKL come from the germline V gene. The V gene is TRBV4-1, the J gene TRBJ1-2, with no clear D. The receptor's source is a woman aged 50 to 60 with renal cell carcinoma. Specimen: blood, collected from a patient whose treatment included radiotherapy and nephrectomy. This CDR3 reads CASSPLMGAGYTF. The CDR3 nucleotides read TGCGCCAGCAGCCCCCTAATGGGCGCTGGCTACACCTTC.